This TCR beta chain emerged from a study of shared clonotypes between healthy human individuals. Study as a whole: Plates per donor: three CD4 naive, three CD4 memory, two CD8 naive, one CD8 memory. Whole-study results and caveats: The four-donor shared clonotypes exceeded non-shared clonotypes in generation probability, with non-shared ones scoring lower. Researchers found naive subsets generally carried larger estimated richness than memory subsets.

The CDR3 covers 14 residues. Germline V gives CDR1 SGHKS, CDR2 YYEKEE (reference sequence). V was trimmed by 4 bases and J by 0 bases, leaving 10 bases between them. Repertoires were generated with immunoSEQ multiplex PCR, while TCRdb's copy carries only in-frame clones and drops some. Of about 1 million clones listed, about 74% are singletons. As concerns this clone: Its target is unknown.

Sequencing input: memory CD4+ T cells sorted from blood. Noted subset: CD45RA-negative fraction. V is TRBV5-5 and J is TRBJ2-5; D is ambiguous. The TCR sequence derives from a man younger than 35 in good health. The DNA of the CDR3 is TGTGCCAGCAGCCCTACATTGAACCAAGAGACCCAGTACTTC. Translation gives CASSPTLNQETQYF.